Reported below is one T cell receptor beta chain. No antigen is known for it. V was clipped by 6 bases and J by 6 bases, with 9 bases between them. The CDR3 extends over 12 amino acids. CDR1 and CDR2 (germline): LNHDA, SQIVND (reference sequence). Repertoires were generated with immunoSEQ multiplex PCR, while TCRdb's copy carries only in-frame clones and drops some. Among over 60,000 clones listed, just under 80% were seen once. This entry comes from a study of T cell repertoires and HLA-DP antigens. At the level of the study: Donors were two male and one female, aged 18-to-29 to 60-to-69. Study outcomes and limitations: Total CD4+ responders were stimulated by HeLa antigen-presenting cells.

This rearrangement joins TRBV19 to TRBJ2-1; D gene uncertain. The clonotype originates from a man aged 55 to 70 in good health and CMV-seronegative. The specimen was CD4+ T cells from PBMCs. The CDR3 DNA is TGTGCCAGTAGCCTCATGGGCAATGAGCAGTTCTTC. Its protein is CASSLMGNEQFF.